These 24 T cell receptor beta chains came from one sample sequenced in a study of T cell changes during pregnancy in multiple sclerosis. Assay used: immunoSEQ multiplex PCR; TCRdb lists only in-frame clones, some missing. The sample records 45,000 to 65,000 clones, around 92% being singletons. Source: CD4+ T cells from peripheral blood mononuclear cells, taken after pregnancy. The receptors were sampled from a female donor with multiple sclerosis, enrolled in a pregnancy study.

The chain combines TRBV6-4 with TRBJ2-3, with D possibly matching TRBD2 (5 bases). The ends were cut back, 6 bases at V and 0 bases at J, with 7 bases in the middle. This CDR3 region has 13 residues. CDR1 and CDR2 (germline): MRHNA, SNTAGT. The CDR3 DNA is TGTGCCAGCAGGAGGGATAGCACAGATACGCAGTATTTT. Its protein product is CASRRDSTDTQYF.

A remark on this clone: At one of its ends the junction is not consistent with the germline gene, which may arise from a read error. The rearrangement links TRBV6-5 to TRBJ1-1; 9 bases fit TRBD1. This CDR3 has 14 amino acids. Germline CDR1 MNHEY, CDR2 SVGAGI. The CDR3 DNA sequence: TGTGCCAGCAGTCTACAGGGGGCGAACGCTGAAGCTTTCTTT. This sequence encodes CASSLQGANAEAFF.

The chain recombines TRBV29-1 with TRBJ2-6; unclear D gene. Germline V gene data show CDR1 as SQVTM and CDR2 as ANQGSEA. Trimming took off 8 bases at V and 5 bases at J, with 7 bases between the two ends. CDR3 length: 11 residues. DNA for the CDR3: TGCAGCTCTCTCTGGGCCAACGTCCTGACTTTC. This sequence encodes CSSLWANVLTF. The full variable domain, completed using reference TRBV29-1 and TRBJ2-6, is SAVISQKPSRDICQRGTSLTIQCQVDSQVTMMFWYRQQPGQSLTLIATANQGSEATYESGFVIDKFPISRPNLTFSTLTVSNMSPEDSSIYLCSSLWANVLTFGAGSRLTVL.

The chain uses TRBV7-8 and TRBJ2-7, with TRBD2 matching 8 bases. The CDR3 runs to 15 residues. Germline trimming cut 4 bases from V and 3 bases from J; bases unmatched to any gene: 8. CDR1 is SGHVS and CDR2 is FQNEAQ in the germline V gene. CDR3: CASSWRLAGYYEQYF. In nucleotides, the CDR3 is TGTGCCAGCAGCTGGAGGTTAGCGGGGTACTACGAGCAGTACTTC.

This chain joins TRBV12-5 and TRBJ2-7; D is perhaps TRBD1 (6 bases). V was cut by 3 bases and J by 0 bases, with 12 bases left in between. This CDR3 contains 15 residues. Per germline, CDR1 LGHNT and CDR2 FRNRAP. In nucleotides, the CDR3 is TGTGCTAGTGGTTTTTGGACAGAGCGCTCCTACGAGCAGTACTTC. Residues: CASGFWTERSYEQYF.

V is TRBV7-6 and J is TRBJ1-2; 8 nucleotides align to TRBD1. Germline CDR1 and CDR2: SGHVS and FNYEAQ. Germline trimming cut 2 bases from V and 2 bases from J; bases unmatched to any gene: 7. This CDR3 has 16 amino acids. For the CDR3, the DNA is TGTGCCAGCAGCTTACGACAGGGGTCGGGGAACTATGGCTACACCTTC. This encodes CASSLRQGSGNYGYTF.

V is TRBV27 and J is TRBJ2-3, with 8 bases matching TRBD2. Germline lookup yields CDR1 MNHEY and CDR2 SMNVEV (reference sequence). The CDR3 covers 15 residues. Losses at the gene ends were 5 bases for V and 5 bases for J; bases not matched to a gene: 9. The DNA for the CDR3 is TGTGCCAGCAGTCCCCTAGCGGGTAATCGAGATACGCAGTATTTT. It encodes CASSPLAGNRDTQYF.

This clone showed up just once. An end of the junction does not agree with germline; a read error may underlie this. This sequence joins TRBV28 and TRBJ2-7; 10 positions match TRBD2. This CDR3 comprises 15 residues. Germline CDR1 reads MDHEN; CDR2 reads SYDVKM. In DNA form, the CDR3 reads TGTGCCAGCAGCTCCCGGGGAGCGGGAGGGTACGGGCAGTACTTC. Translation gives CASSSRGAGGYGQYF.

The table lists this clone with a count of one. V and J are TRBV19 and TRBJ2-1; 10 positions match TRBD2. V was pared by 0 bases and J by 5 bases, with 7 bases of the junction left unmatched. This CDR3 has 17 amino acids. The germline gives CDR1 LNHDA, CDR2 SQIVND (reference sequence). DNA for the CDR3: TGTGCCAGTAGTATAGACTCCCTAGCGGGAGTGAACAATGAGCAGTTCTTC. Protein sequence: CASSIDSLAGVNNEQFF.

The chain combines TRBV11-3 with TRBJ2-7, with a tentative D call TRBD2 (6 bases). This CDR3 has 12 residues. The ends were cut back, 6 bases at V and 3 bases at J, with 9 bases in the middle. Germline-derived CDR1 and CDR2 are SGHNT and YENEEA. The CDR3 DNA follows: TGTGCCAGCAGTCGGGACTTCTACGAGCAGTACTTC. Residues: CASSRDFYEQYF.

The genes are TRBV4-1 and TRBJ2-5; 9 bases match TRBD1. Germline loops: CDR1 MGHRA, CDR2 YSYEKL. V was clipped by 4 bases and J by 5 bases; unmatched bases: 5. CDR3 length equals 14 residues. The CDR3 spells CASSPAGTGETQYF. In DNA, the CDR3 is TGCGCCAGCAGCCCCGCCGGGACAGGGGAGACCCAGTACTTC.

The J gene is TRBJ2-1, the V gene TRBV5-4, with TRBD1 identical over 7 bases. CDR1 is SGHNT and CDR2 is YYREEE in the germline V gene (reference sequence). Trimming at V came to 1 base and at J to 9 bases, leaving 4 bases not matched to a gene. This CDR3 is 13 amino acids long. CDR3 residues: CASSLLGGTEQFF. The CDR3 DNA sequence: TGTGCCAGCAGCTTGCTAGGGGGCACTGAGCAGTTCTTC.

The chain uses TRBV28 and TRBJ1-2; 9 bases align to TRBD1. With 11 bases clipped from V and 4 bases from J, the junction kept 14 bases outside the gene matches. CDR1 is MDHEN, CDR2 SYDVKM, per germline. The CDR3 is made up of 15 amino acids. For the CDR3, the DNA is TGTGCCGGAAAACCGGGACAGGGTTCCGGCTATGGCTACACCTTC. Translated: CAGKPGQGSGYGYTF.

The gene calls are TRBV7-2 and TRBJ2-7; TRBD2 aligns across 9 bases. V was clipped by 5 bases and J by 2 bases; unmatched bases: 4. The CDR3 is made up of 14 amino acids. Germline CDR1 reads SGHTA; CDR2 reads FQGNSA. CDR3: CASSPSGGPYEQYF. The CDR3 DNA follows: TGTGCCAGCAGCCCCAGCGGGGGGCCCTACGAGCAGTACTTC.

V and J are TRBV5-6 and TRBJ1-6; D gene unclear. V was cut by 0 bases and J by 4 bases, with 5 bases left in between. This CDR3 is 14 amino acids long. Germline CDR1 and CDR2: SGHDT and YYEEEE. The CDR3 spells CASSLGSYNSPLHF. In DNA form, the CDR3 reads TGTGCCAGCAGCTTGGGCAGTTATAATTCACCCCTCCACTTT. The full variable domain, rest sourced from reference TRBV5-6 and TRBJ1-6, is DAGVTQSPTHLIKTRGQQVTLRCSPKSGHDTVSWYQQALGQGPQFIFQYYEEEERQRGNFPDRFSGHQFPNYSSELNVNALLLGDSALYLCASSLGSYNSPLHFGNGTRLTVT.

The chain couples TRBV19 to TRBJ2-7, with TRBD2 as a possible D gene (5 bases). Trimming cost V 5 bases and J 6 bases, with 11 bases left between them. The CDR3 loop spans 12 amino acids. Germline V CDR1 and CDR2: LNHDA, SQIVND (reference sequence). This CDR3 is CASSSYGVEQYF. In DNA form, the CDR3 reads TGTGCCAGTAGTTCGTACGGGGTCGAGCAGTACTTC.

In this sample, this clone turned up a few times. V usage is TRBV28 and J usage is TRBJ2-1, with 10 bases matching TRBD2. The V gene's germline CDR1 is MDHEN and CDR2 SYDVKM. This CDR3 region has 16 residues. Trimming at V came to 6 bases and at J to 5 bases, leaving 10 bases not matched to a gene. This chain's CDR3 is CASSRAGLAADNEQFF. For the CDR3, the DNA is TGTGCCAGCAGCCGAGCCGGACTAGCGGCGGACAATGAGCAGTTCTTC.

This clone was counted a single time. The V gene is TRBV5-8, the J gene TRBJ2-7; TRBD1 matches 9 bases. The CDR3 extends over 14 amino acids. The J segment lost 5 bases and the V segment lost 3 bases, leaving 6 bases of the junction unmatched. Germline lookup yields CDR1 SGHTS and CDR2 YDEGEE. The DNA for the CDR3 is TGTGCCAGCAGCTCATACAGGGGGCGCGACGAGCAGTACTTC. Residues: CASSSYRGRDEQYF.

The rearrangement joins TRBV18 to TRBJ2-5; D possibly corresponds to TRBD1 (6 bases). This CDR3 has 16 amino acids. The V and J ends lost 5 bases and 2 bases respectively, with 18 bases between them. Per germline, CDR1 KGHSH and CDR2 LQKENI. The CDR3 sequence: CASSVHPPGQQETQYF. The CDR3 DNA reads TGTGCCAGCTCAGTCCATCCGCCTGGACAGCAAGAGACCCAGTACTTC.

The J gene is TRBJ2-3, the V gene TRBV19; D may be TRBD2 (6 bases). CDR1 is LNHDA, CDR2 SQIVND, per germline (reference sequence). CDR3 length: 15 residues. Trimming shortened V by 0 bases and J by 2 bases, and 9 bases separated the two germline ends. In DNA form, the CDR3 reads TGTGCCAGTAGTATAGACCTAGCGATCACAGATACGCAGTATTTT. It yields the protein CASSIDLAITDTQYF.

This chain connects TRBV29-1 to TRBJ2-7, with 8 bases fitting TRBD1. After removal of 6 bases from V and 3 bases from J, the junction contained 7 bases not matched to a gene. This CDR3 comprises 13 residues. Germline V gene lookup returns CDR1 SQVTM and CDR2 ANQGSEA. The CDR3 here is CSVDTTGGYEQYF. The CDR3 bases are TGCAGCGTCGATACCACAGGGGGCTACGAGCAGTACTTC.

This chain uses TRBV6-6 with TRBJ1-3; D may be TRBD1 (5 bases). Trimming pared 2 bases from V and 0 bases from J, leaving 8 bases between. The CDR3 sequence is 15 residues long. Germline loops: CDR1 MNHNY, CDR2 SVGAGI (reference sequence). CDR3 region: CASSYDRRSGNTIYF. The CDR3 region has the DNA TGTGCCAGCAGTTACGACAGACGCTCTGGAAACACCATATATTTT.

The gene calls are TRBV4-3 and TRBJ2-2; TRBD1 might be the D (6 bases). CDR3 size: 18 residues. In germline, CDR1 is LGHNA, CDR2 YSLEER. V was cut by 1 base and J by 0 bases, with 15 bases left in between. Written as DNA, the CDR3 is TGCGCCAGCAGCCAAGTTCAGGGGTCTTCCACGAACACCGGGGAGCTGTTTTTT. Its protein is CASSQVQGSSTNTGELFF.

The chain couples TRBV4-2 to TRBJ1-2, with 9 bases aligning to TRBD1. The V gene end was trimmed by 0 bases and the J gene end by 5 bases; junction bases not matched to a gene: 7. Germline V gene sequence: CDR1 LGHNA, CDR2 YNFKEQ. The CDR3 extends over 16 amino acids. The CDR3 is CASSQEGSDRGYGYTF. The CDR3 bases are TGTGCCAGCAGCCAAGAAGGGTCCGACAGGGGGTATGGCTACACCTTC.